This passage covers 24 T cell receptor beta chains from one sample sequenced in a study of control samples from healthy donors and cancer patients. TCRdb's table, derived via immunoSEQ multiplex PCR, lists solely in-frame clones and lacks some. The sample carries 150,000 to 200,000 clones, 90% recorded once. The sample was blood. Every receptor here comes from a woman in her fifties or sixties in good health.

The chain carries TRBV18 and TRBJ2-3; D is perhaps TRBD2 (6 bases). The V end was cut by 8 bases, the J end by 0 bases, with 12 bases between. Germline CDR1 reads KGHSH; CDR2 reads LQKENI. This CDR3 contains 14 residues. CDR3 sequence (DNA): TGTGCCAGCCTGTCTAGCGCGAGCACAGATACGCAGTATTTT. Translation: CASLSSASTDTQYF.

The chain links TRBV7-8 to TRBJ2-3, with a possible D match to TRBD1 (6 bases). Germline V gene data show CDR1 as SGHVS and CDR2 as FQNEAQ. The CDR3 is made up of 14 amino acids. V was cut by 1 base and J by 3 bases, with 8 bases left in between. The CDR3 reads CASSLGQGTDTQYF. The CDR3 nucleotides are TGTGCCAGCAGCTTAGGGCAGGGGACAGATACGCAGTATTTT.

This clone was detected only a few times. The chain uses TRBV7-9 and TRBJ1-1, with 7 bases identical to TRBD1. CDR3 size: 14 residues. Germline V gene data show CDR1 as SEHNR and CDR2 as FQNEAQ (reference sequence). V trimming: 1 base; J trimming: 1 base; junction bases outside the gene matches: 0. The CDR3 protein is CASSLGQGNTEAFF. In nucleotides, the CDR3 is TGTGCCAGCAGCTTAGGACAGGGGAACACTGAAGCTTTCTTT.

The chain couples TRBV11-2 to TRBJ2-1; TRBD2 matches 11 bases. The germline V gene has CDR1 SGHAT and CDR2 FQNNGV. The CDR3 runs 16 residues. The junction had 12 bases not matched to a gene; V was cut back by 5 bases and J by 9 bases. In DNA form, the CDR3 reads TGTGCCAGCAGCCGGAGGGGTAGCGGGGGGGGTGCTGAGCAGTTCTTC. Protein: CASSRRGSGGGAEQFF.

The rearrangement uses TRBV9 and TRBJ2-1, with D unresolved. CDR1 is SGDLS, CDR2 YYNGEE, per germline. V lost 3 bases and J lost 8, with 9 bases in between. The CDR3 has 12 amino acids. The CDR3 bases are TGTGCCAGCAGCGATTTCCTTGATGAGCAGTTCTTC. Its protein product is CASSDFLDEQFF.

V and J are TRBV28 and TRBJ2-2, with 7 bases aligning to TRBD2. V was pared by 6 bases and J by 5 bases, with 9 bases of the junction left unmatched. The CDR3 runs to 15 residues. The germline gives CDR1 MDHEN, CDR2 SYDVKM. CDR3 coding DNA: TGTGCCAGCAGCACTCCCTCGGGAGGAACCGGGGAGCTGTTTTTT. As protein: CASSTPSGGTGELFF.

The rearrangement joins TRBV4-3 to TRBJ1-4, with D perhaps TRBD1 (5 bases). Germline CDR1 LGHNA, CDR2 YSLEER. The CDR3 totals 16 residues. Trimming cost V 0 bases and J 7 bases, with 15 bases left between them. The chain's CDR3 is CASSQEAGGWGEKLFF. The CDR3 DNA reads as TGCGCCAGCAGCCAAGAGGCCGGGGGTTGGGGTGAAAAACTGTTTTTT.

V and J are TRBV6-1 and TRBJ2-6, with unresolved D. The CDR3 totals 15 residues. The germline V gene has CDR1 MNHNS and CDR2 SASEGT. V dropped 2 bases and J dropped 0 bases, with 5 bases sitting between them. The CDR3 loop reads CASSEHHSGANVLTF. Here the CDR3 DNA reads TGTGCCAGCAGTGAACACCACTCTGGGGCCAACGTCCTGACTTTC.

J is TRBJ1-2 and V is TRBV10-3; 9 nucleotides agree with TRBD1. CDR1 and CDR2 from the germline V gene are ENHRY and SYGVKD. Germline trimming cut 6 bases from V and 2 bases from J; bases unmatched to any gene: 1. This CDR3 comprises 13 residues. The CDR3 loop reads CAIRGTGNYGYTF. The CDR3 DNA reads TGTGCCATCAGGGGGACAGGGAACTATGGCTACACCTTC.

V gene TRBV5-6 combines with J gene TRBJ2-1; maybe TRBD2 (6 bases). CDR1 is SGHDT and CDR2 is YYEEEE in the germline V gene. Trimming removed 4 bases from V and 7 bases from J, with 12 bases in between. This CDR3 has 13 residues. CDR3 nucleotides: TGTGCCAGCAGCCCAGGGACTCTGAATGAGCAGTTCTTC. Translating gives CASSPGTLNEQFF.

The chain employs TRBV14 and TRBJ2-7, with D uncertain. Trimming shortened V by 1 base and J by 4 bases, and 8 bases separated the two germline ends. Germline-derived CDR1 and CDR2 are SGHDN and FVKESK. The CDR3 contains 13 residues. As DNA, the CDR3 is TGTGCCAGCAGCCAAGTGTACGGGTACGAGCAGTACTTC. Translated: CASSQVYGYEQYF.

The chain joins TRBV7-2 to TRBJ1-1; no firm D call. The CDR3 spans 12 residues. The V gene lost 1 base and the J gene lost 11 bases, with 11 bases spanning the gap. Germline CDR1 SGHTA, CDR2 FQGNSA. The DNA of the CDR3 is TGTGCCAGCAGCTTAGACCTTGGTAATGCTTTCTTT. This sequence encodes CASSLDLGNAFF.

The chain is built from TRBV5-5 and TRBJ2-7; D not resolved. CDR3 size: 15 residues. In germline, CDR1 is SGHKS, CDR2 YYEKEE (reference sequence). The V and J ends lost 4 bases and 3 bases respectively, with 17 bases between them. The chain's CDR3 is CASSLEATSFYEQYF. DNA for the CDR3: TGTGCCAGCAGCCTTGAGGCTACATCATTCTACGAGCAGTACTTC.

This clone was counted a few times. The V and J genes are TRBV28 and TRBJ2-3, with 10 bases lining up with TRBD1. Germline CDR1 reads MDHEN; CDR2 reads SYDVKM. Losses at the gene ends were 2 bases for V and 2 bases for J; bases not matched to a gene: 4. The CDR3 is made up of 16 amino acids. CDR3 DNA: TGTGCCAGCAGTTTAACGGGACAGGGGACCACAGATACGCAGTATTTT. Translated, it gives CASSLTGQGTTDTQYF.

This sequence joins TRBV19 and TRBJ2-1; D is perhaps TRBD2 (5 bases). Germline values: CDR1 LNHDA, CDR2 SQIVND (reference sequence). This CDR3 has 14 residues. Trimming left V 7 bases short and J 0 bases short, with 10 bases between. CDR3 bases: TGTGCCAGTAATGTAGGGAGCTCCTACAATGAGCAGTTCTTC. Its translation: CASNVGSSYNEQFF.

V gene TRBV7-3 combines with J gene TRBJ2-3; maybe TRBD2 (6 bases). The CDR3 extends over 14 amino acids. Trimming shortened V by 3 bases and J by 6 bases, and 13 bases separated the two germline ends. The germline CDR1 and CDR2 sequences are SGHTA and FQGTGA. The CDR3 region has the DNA TGTGCCAGCAGCTTGCAACTAGCAGCCGATACGCAGTATTTT. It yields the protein CASSLQLAADTQYF.

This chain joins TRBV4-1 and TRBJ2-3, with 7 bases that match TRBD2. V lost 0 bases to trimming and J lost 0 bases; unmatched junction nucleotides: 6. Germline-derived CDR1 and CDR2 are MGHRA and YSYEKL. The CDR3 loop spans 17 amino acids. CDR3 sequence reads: CASSQEARLASTDTQYF. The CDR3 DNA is TGCGCCAGCAGCCAAGAGGCCAGACTAGCAAGCACAGATACGCAGTATTTT.

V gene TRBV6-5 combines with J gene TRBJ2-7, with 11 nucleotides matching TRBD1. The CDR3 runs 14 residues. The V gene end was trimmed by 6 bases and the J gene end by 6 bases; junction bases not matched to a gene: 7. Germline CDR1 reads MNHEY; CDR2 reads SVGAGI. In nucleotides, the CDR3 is TGTGCCAGCAGCCCATCCGGGACAGGGGGCGAGCAGTACTTC. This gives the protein CASSPSGTGGEQYF.

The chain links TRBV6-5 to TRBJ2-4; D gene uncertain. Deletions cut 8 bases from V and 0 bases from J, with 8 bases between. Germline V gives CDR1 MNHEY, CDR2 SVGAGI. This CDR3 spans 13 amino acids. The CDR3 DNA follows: TGTGCCAGCGGACCTTTAGCCAAAAACATTCAGTACTTC. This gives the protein CASGPLAKNIQYF.

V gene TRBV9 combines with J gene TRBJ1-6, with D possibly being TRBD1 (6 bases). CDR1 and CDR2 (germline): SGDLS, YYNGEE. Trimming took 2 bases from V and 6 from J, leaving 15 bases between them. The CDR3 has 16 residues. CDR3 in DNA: TGTGCCAGCAGCGTCGATTCCGGACAGACTAATTCACCCCTCCACTTT. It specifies CASSVDSGQTNSPLHF.

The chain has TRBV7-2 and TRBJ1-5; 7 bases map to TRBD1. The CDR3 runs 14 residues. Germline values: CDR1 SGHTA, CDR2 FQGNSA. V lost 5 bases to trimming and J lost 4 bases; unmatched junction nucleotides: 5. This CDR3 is CASSRGQTNQPQHF. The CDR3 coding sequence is TGTGCCAGCAGCCGGGGACAGACTAATCAGCCCCAGCATTTT.

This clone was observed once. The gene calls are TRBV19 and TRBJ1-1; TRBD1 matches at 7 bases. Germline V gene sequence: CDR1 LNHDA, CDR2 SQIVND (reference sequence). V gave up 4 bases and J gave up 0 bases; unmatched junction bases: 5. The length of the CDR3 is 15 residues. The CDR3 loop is CASSKHRGLNTEAFF. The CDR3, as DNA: TGTGCCAGTAGTAAACACAGGGGACTGAACACTGAAGCTTTCTTT.

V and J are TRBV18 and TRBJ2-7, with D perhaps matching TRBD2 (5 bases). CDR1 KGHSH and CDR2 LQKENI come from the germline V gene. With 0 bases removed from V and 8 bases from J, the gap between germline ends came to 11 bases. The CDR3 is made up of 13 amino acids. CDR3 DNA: TGTGCCAGCTCACCACCGACCGGAGGAAAGCAGTACTTC. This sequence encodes CASSPPTGGKQYF.

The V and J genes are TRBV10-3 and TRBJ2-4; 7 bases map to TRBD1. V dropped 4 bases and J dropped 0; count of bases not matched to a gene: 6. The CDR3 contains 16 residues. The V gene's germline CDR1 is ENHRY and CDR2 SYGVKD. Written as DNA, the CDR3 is TGTGCCATCAGTGGGACAGGCGGTTTAGCCAAAAACATTCAGTACTTC. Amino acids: CAISGTGGLAKNIQYF.